The source of this T cell receptor beta chain is a study of cytomegalovirus exposure and HLA in healthy donors. Study conclusions and caveats: Only CMV serostatus was available as immune exposure information.

The germline V and J ends were trimmed by 5 bases and 0 bases, with 10 bases remaining between them. The germline V gene encodes CDR1 MNHNY and CDR2 SVGAGI (reference sequence). CDR3 length: 14 residues. As concerns this clone: Its antigen remains unknown.

The PCR contained 60 Vbeta and 13 Jbeta primers. The protocol was immunoSEQ multiplex PCR, while the TCRdb copy is restricted to in-frame clones and leaves out a portion. This sample has roughly 190,000 clones, with over 70% found just once. This sequence joins TRBV6-6 and TRBJ1-2; D is perhaps TRBD1 (6 bases). The sequence was collected from a man aged 45-65 years in good health and CMV-seronegative. The specimen sequenced was PBMCs. The CDR3, as DNA: TGTGCCAGCAGTAGAGGGGGATCTAACTATGGCTACACCTTC. Amino acids: CASSRGGSNYGYTF.